These 5 T cell receptor beta chains came from one sample sequenced in a study of T cells expressing NK-cell markers. TCRdb re-called the 5' RACE reads; every CDR3 protein appears as one record, without DNA. This sample's table reports 130,000 to 150,000 distinct CDR3 sequences. Material: blood T cells: a sorted CD56 or NKG2C T cell subset, CD4+ or CD8+ T cells, or bulk PBMC T cells (not recorded which). The receptors come from a man younger than 35 in good health.

The V call is TRBV29-1, the J call TRBJ2-5; without DNA, the TCRdb call of TRBD1 cannot be checked. Looked up from germline, CDR1 is SQVTM and CDR2 is ANQGSEA. This CDR3 has 15 amino acids. The CDR3 reads CSVEEGRGLQETQYF.

The chain uses TRBV7-9 and TRBJ2-5; TCRdb's D gene call, TRBD2, goes unchecked for lack of DNA. This CDR3 comprises 14 residues. CDR1 and CDR2 (germline): SEHNR, FQNEAQ (reference sequence). The CDR3 sequence is CASSPSGMPKTQYF.

The chain is built from TRBV30 and TRBJ2-5; the D gene TCRdb calls, TRBD2, cannot be checked with no DNA. This CDR3 is 15 amino acids long. Germline V CDR1 and CDR2: GTSNPN, SVGIG (reference sequence). This CDR3 reads CAWLVAGGRWETQYF.

The CDR3 sequence: CSAGEQRTAVNQPQHF. The chain joins TRBV20-1 to TRBJ1-5; lacking DNA, the TRBD1 call made by TCRdb goes unchecked. This CDR3 is 16 amino acids long. Germline-derived CDR1 and CDR2 are DFQATT and SNEGSKA (reference sequence).

V is TRBV7-2 and J is TRBJ2-1; TCRdb returns TRBD2, unconfirmable since there is no DNA. Looked up from germline, CDR1 is SGHTA and CDR2 is FQGNSA. This CDR3 contains 15 residues. CDR3 residues: CASSAKRWRSNEQFF.